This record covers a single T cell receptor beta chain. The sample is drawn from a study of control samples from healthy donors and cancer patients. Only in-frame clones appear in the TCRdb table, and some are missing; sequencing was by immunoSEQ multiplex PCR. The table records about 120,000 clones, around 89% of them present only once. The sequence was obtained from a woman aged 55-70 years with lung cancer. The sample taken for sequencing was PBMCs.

The CDR3 region has the DNA TGTGCCAGCAGCCCACCTCTAACAGGGGGCGGCTACGAGCAGTACTTC. Encoded protein: CASSPPLTGGGYEQYF. This chain connects TRBV11-3 to TRBJ2-7; 9 bases are shared with TRBD1. The CDR3 runs 16 residues. V lost 5 bases, J lost 3 bases, and 11 bases stayed unmatched. Per the germline V gene, CDR1 is SGHNT and CDR2 is YENEEA.